The present TCR beta chain was sequenced within a study of Ad26.COV2.S vaccination and SARS-CoV-2 variants. The germline V gene encodes CDR1 SQVTM and CDR2 ANQGSEA. Trimming took off 4 bases at V and 8 bases at J, with 12 bases between the two ends. The CDR3 has 13 amino acids. Using immunoSEQ multiplex PCR, the repertoire was profiled, and TCRdb retains in-frame clones only, with some absent. The sample shows 440,000 or so clones, about 89% of them seen only once. Noted treatment: roughly 19 received Ad26.COV2.S at low or high dose, single or two shots; 5 received placebo; per-sample allocation not given. Collection of samples fell on day 63 after the first vaccine or placebo injection.

The material sequenced was peripheral blood, taken in a trial of Ad26.COV2.S vaccine versus placebo. The TCR was taken from a person between 18 and 60 years old who received the Ad26.COV2.S COVID-19 vaccine or a placebo. The chain carries TRBV29-1 and TRBJ1-6, with D tentatively TRBD1 (6 bases). The CDR3, as DNA: TGCAGCGTTGGAGAGGGGGTCGATTCACCCCTCCACTTT. Translating gives CSVGEGVDSPLHF.